This T cell receptor beta chain was captured by sequencing in a study of control samples from healthy donors and cancer patients. This CDR3 contains 12 residues. Per the germline V gene, CDR1 is MNHEY and CDR2 is SVGAGI. Trimming took 8 bases from V and 5 from J, leaving 12 bases between them. Data came from immunoSEQ multiplex PCR; TCRdb stores just in-frame clones and leaves some out. This table has 25,000 to 35,000 clones, 87% appearing once. V and J are TRBV6-5 and TRBJ1-1; tentatively, D is TRBD1 (5 bases). The sample was PBMCs. This TCR derives from a woman between 40 and 55 years old with lung cancer. CDR3 DNA sequence: TGTGCCAGCGGCGCGGGGGTAACTGAAGCTTTCTTT. Translating it yields CASGAGVTEAFF.